The clone carrying this T cell receptor (beta chain) was recorded many times. Its specificity is unknown. The time point was: longitudinal time-point 1 (baseline). This CDR3 spans 13 amino acids. After removal of 8 bases from V and 5 bases from J, the junction contained 7 bases not matched to a gene. CDR1 and CDR2 from the germline V gene are MGHDK and SYGVNS. A 10-nucleotide random UMI tagged transcripts in template-switch 5'RACE cDNA synthesis. Each CDR3 protein is one row after TCRdb ran MiXCR on the 5' RACE reads. This table has fewer than 55,000 distinct CDR3 sequences, 9% to 10% appearing once. The data are from a study of neurological immune-mediated disorders. Study results and caveats: Patients with HTLV-1-associated myelopathy showed the most TCR clonal expansion. Those with multiple sclerosis showed the least, falling below healthy controls. None of the CDR3 amino acid sequences found in expanded clones was shared across subjects. This suggests that the TCR-beta repertoires were private in all groups.

Sequenced input: PBMCs. The rearrangement links TRBV25-1 to TRBJ2-5; 8 positions agree with TRBD2. The receptor's source is a middle-aged woman in good health. Written as DNA, the CDR3 is TGTGCCAGCGCCCGGGGGGGAGGCGAGACCCAGTACTTC. This encodes CASARGGGETQYF. The full variable domain, completed using reference TRBV25-1 and TRBJ2-5, is EADIYQTPRYLVIGTGKKITLECSQTMGHDKMYWYQQDPGMELHLIHYSYGVNSTEKGDLSSESTVSRIRTEHFPLTLESARPSHTSQYLCASARGGGETQYFGPGTRLLVL.